The T cell receptor beta chain described here comes from a study of early T cells in non-severe SARS-CoV-2 infection (dated by TCRdb to 2020 to 2023). The study in broad terms: Because TCR sequencing was done on bulk RNA from unsorted whole blood, the alpha and beta chains could not be paired. Beyond this particular receptor, the publication reports: Matching against VDJdb was skewed toward anti-spike CD8 responses, likely underestimated virus-specific expansions, and missed private and CD4 specificities.

The library was produced with 5' RACE. Sequenced using a NextSeq 500. In the TCR library protocol, unique molecular identifiers were attached to individual cDNA molecules to correct for PCR bias and sequencing error. TCR alpha and beta chains were both sequenced, and the abundances of alpha and beta sequences in each sample were closely correlated with each other. As for the authors' bioinformatics: Decombinator V4 was used to perform V gene, J gene and CDR3 annotation of TCR sequences. TCRs were defined as expanded if a significant change between any two time points was detected under a Poisson model with p below 0.0001. Abundances of TCRs were expressed as counts per million after normalisation to the total number of TCRs sequenced in each sample. TRAV1-2 paired with TRAJ12, TRAJ20 or TRAJ33 defined MAIT TCRs, while TRAV10 paired with TRAJ18 defined iNKT TCRs. A search of VDJdb, accessed on 1 November 2021, was run for TCRs annotated to CMV, EBV and SARS-CoV-2, with TCRs annotated for multiple antigens excluded. The public reads were quality trimmed at Q25 with fastp and then assembled into clones with MiXCR by TCRdb, keeping productive beta chains. Rows are combined by CDR3 protein, so each entry shows the most common genes and DNA. The authors' filters were not applied to this entry. Across this sample there are roughly 80,000 distinct CDR3 sequences, with around 15% seen only once. In total, the top ten clones hold 3% to 3.5% of the sample.

V and J lose 3 bases and 3 bases, and a span of 11 bases separates them. The CDR3 numbers 14 residues from cysteine through phenylalanine. The retained sequence is limited to the CDR3, 42 bases, with the frame set at the first base. CDR1 SGHAT and CDR2 FQDESV were looked up in the germline V gene (reference sequence). This clonotype has a handful of counts. Its antigen is not yet known. Within one base of it there is no much larger clone, and no base qualities were kept. This was a case-control study nested in a cohort of healthcare workers in London, UK, who had nasopharyngeal swab PCR tests and blood samples taken every week. Between 23 and 31 March 2020, the week of the UK lockdown, healthcare workers were enrolled and then followed up weekly for as long as 16 weeks.

The sequence joins TRBV11-1 to TRBJ2-5, with the D segment possibly TRBD1 or TRBD2, each aligning over 5 bases. This receptor was identified in an adult who was a healthcare worker with PCR-confirmed SARS-CoV-2 infection or an uninfected control (not recorded which). Sample: whole blood. The nucleotide sequence is given as TGTGCCAGCAGCTTCGGGACGGTCAAAGAGACCCAGTACTTC. This yields the protein CASSFGTVKETQYF.